Here is one TCR beta chain with its context. The sample belongs to a study of CD4 and CD8 cells across lung adenocarcinoma regions. TCRdb used MiXCR to reprocess the PCR reads, holding one entry per CDR3 protein. Of about 23,000 distinct CDR3 sequences detected, 52% appear once; the ten largest clones hold about 20%. Donors had localized lung adenocarcinoma, a non-small cell lung cancer. The sequencing sample was made of CD4+ T cells from the center of a lung tumor. The receptor was isolated from a male donor with lung adenocarcinoma. The CD4 and CD8 labels of this study may be unreliable.

CDR3 sequence reads: CATSREGAKPGGETQYF. CDR3 nucleotides: TGTGCCACCAGCAGGGAGGGCGCCAAACCGGGCGGGGAGACCCAGTACTTC. V gene TRBV15 combines with J gene TRBJ2-5; TRBD2 is a possible D gene (6 bases). V lost 3 bases and J lost 5, with 22 bases in between. The CDR3 contains 17 residues. Germline values: CDR1 LNHNV, CDR2 YYDKDF (reference sequence).